This T cell receptor beta chain originates from a study of T-cell reconstitution after alpha-beta-depleted transplantation in children. Unique molecular identifiers tagged the TCRbeta library. TCRdb passed the PCR reads through MiXCR, listing each CDR3 protein once. This sample has over 400,000 distinct CDR3 sequences, with about an eighth found just once. This clonotype was observed a few times. V was pared by 5 bases and J by 16 bases, with 14 bases of the junction left unmatched. This CDR3 has 14 residues. V gene TRBV12-3 or TRBV12-4 combines with J gene TRBJ2-4, with 10 bases aligning to TRBD2. The sequenced sample was PBMCs from the stem cell graft donor, obtained from the stem cell graft. The TCR originated in a human donor who donated a stem cell graft to a child with combined immunodeficiency. This CDR3 is CASSQRLLAGPVYF. Written as DNA, the CDR3 is TGTGCCAGCAGTCAAAGGCTACTAGCGGGACCCGTATACTTC.